This TCR beta chain was observed in a study of blood T cell repertoires in COVID-19. Study-level background: Sources were T cells, B-cell-depleted T cells, or PBMCs; the material itself was cDNA or gDNA.

Germline values: CDR1 LNHNV, CDR2 YYDKDF (reference sequence). The V gene end was trimmed by 4 bases and the J gene end by 10 bases; junction bases not matched to a gene: 9. The CDR3 covers 14 residues. In the study's own analysis: Amplification with reference gene primers provided the estimates of nucleated cell counts. TCRdb's table, derived via immunoSEQ multiplex PCR, lists solely in-frame clones and lacks some. V, J and clone size are taken as reported in that table, and D and trimming were inferred from the DNA itself. The sample carries about 190,000 clones, roughly 90% recorded once. The specimen sequenced was peripheral blood. The genes are TRBV15 and TRBJ1-1; 10 nucleotides agree with TRBD1. The receptor's source is a man aged 40-55 years with acute or convalescent COVID-19. The DNA of the CDR3 is TGTGCCACCAGCACCGGGACAGGGGAGTTTCGAGCTTTCTTT. Amino acids: CATSTGTGEFRAFF.